Listed here is a single T cell receptor beta chain. Following a re-call of the 5' RACE reads, TCRdb has one entry per CDR3 protein and lacks DNA. The sample holds some 400,000 distinct CDR3 sequences. The data derive from a study of monozygotic twins with inflammatory bowel disease. Germline V gene sequence: CDR1 SGHKS, CDR2 YYEKEE (reference sequence). CDR3 length equals 14 residues. This chain links TRBV5-5 with TRBJ2-7; TCRdb returns TRBD1, unconfirmable since there is no DNA. This receptor was identified in a human donor with ulcerative colitis or Crohn's disease, or a healthy co-twin of an affected twin (not recorded which). Sequences were obtained from blood. The CDR3 protein is CASSSSTGTYEQYF.